This TCR beta chain is drawn from a study of T cells in women clearing cervical HPV infection. On the study more broadly: Case blood was drawn when the lesion was first found; control blood after infection became undetectable.

All participants had a single incident cervical HPV16 infection, and prevalent HPV16 infections were excluded. On this clone itself: Its antigen remains unidentified. The read stops 3 residues short of the end of the CDR3; the missing end is completed from the germline J gene.

The V gene's germline CDR1 is SGHRS and CDR2 YFSETQ. The CDR3 contains 15 residues. V was clipped by 0 bases and J by 10 bases; unmatched bases: 6. The table came from immunoSEQ multiplex PCR; TCRdb's copy has only in-frame clones and leaves some out. The sample has 40,000 or so clones, and its top ten clones hold about 5.8%. Study outcomes and limitations: Cases carried less TRBV6-7 than controls: roughly 0.11% versus 0.16%.

Sequencing input: blood buffy coat. The TCR sequence derives from a woman between 18 and 70 years old with a cervical HPV16 infection that either progressed to CIN3+ or cleared (not recorded which). This chain joins TRBV5-1 and TRBJ1-6; 8 bases agree with TRBD1. The covered CDR3 bases are TGCGCCAGCAGCTTGGACAGGGGGGATAGATCACCC. Encoded protein: CASSLDRGDRSP. The whole CDR3 protein reads CASSLDRGDRSPLHF.